Described below is a single T cell receptor beta chain sequence and its context. Amplification targeted TCR beta CDR3 regions from RNA transcripts. Using the HTBI primer set, a first-round RT-PCR was run on the TCR CDR3. TCRdb recomputed calls from the multiplex PCR reads with MiXCR, one row per CDR3 protein. The sample shows approximately 530,000 distinct CDR3 sequences, about 20% of them seen only once. The CDR3 length is 16 residues. Germline-derived CDR1 and CDR2 are SGHRS and YFSETQ. The trim removed 4 bases at V and 5 bases at J, leaving 14 bases unmatched. The data are from a study of T cells in Graves' hyperthyroidism and ophthalmopathy.

The sample consisted of blood. The sequence came from a man in his forties with Graves' ophthalmopathy. This chain uses TRBV5-1 with TRBJ2-7, with TRBD1 matching over 8 bases. The CDR3 sequence is CASSARGSRGRDEQYF. The CDR3 region has the DNA TGCGCCAGCAGCGCACGAGGGTCCAGGGGGCGCGACGAGCAGTACTTC. The variable domain in full, completed from reference TRBV5-1 and TRBJ2-7, reads KAGVTQTPRYLIKTRGQQVTLSCSPISGHRSVSWYQQTPGQGLQFLFEYFSETQRNKGNFPGRFSGRQFSNSRSEMNVSTLELGDSALYLCASSARGSRGRDEQYFGPGTRLTVT.